Listed here are 25 T cell receptor beta chains from one sample, sequenced in a study of OX40 agonist ivuxolimab in advanced cancers. Clones were sequenced by immunoSEQ multiplex PCR, and TCRdb holds only the in-frame ones, with some missing. The sample consists of tens of thousands of clones, 85% to 90% of them appearing once. The sequences come from CD4+ or CD8+ T cells sorted from blood, collected in a trial of the OX40 agonist ivuxolimab. These receptors all come from an adult with an advanced solid tumor such as melanoma, head and neck, liver or kidney cancer.

The V gene is TRBV18, the J gene TRBJ1-4; 8 bases align to TRBD1. Trimming took 3 bases from V and 6 from J; bases not matched to a gene: 6. The V gene's germline CDR1 is KGHSH and CDR2 LQKENI. This CDR3 is 15 amino acids long. The CDR3 reads CASSPVPGQDEKLFF. The CDR3 DNA sequence: TGTGCCAGCTCACCCGTTCCGGGACAGGATGAAAAACTGTTTTTT. Complete variable domain (other parts from reference TRBV18 and TRBJ1-4): NAGVMQNPRHLVRRRGQEARLRCSPMKGHSHVYWYRQLPEEGLKFMVYLQKENIIDESGMPKERFSAEFPKEGPSILRIQQVVRGDSAAYFCASSPVPGQDEKLFFGSGTQLSVL.

The rearrangement uses TRBV7-9 and TRBJ2-5; 8 nucleotides match TRBD2. The DNA end is a closer match to TRBJ2-7, so the J assignment may be wrong. The length of the CDR3 is 16 residues. Germline-derived CDR1 and CDR2 are SEHNR and FQNEAQ (reference sequence). CDR3 sequence: CASRHKRENLSYEQYF. CDR3 sequence (DNA): TGTGCCAGCAGACATAAGCGGGAGAACCTATCCTACGAGCAGTACTTC.

This clone was seen only a few times. The V and J genes are TRBV7-9 and TRBJ2-7; 10 bases agree with TRBD1. The CDR3 extends over 13 amino acids. Germline trimming cut 7 bases from V and 6 bases from J; bases unmatched to any gene: 6. CDR1 is SEHNR, CDR2 FQNEAQ, per germline (reference sequence). CDR3 DNA sequence: TGTGCCAGCAAGTGGACAGGGGGAGGCGAGCAGTACTTC. This sequence encodes CASKWTGGGEQYF.

The rearrangement links TRBV14 to TRBJ1-3, with D unclear. Germline CDR1 SGHDN, CDR2 FVKESK. The V gene lost 2 bases and the J gene lost 2 bases, with 10 bases spanning the gap. The CDR3 length is 15 residues. For the CDR3, the DNA is TGTGCCAGCAGCCAACCATTTGGTGCTGGAAACACCATATATTTT. This translates into CASSQPFGAGNTIYF.

The rearrangement links TRBV15 to TRBJ1-1; tentatively, D is TRBD1 (6 bases). Per germline, CDR1 LNHNV and CDR2 YYDKDF (reference sequence). The CDR3 sequence is 15 residues long. Trimming pared 3 bases from V and 3 bases from J, leaving 14 bases between. The CDR3: CATSSWDIPDTEAFF. For the CDR3, the DNA is TGTGCCACCAGCAGTTGGGACATACCAGACACTGAAGCTTTCTTT. Supplemented by reference TRBV15 and TRBJ1-1, the full variable domain reads DAMVIQNPRYQVTQFGKPVTLSCSQTLNHNVMYWYQQKSSQAPKLLFHYYDKDFNNEADTPDNFQSRRPNTSFCFLDIRSPGLGDTAMYLCATSSWDIPDTEAFFGQGTRLTVV.

The CDR3 spells CASSIETSGRAAVATDTQYF. In DNA form, the CDR3 reads TGCGCCAGCAGCATAGAAACTAGCGGGAGGGCCGCAGTTGCGACAGATACGCAGTATTTT. J is TRBJ2-3 and V is TRBV5-1; 13 bases map to TRBD2. The V gene end was trimmed by 4 bases and the J gene end by 3 bases; junction bases not matched to a gene: 17. This CDR3 contains 20 residues. Per the germline V gene, CDR1 is SGHRS and CDR2 is YFSETQ. Combining the CDR3 with reference TRBV5-1 and TRBJ2-3 gives the whole variable domain KAGVTQTPRYLIKTRGQQVTLSCSPISGHRSVSWYQQTPGQGLQFLFEYFSETQRNKGNFPGRFSGRQFSNSRSEMNVSTLELGDSALYLCASSIETSGRAAVATDTQYFGPGTRLTVL.

The genes are TRBV7-9 and TRBJ1-1; no reliable D call. Germline values: CDR1 SEHNR, CDR2 FQNEAQ (reference sequence). The CDR3 consists of 14 residues. V was clipped by 3 bases and J by 1 base, with 9 bases between them. The CDR3 is CASSFRFRNTEAFF. The CDR3 bases are TGTGCCAGCAGCTTTCGATTCAGGAACACTGAAGCTTTCTTT.

The J gene is TRBJ2-1, the V gene TRBV7-9, with TRBD2 matching over 10 bases. CDR1 is SEHNR and CDR2 is FQNEAQ in the germline V gene (reference sequence). J lost 10 bases, V lost 4 bases, and 4 bases had no gene match. This CDR3 contains 13 residues. CDR3 in amino acids: CASSSWTSGEQFF. For the CDR3, the DNA is TGTGCCAGCAGCTCCTGGACTAGCGGAGAGCAGTTCTTC.

The chain is built from TRBV18 and TRBJ2-7, with a weak D call TRBD2 (5 bases). Per germline, CDR1 KGHSH and CDR2 LQKENI. The CDR3 covers 12 residues. V was cut by 2 bases and J by 5 bases, with 7 bases left in between. CDR3 nucleotide sequence: TGTGCCAGCTCACCAACGCGGGACGAGCAGTACTTC. Its protein is CASSPTRDEQYF. The entire variable domain, with the rest obtained from reference TRBV18 and TRBJ2-7, is as follows: NAGVMQNPRHLVRRRGQEARLRCSPMKGHSHVYWYRQLPEEGLKFMVYLQKENIIDESGMPKERFSAEFPKEGPSILRIQQVVRGDSAAYFCASSPTRDEQYFGPGTRLTVT.

J is TRBJ2-1 and V is TRBV5-1, with D uncertain. The CDR3 loop spans 12 amino acids. V was clipped by 2 bases and J by 5 bases, with 5 bases between them. Germline lookup yields CDR1 SGHRS and CDR2 YFSETQ. Written as DNA, the CDR3 is TGCGCCAGCAGCTTACTGAACAATGAGCAGTTCTTC. It codes for CASSLLNNEQFF.

V is TRBV29-1 and J is TRBJ1-4, with 7 positions matching TRBD1. The junction had 6 bases not matched to a gene; V was cut back by 3 bases and J by 8 bases. Germline CDR1 SQVTM, CDR2 ANQGSEA. The CDR3 contains 13 residues. The CDR3, as DNA: TGCAGCGTTGACGGAGGGGGCCGGGAAAAACTGTTTTTT. Translated, it gives CSVDGGGREKLFF.

This clone has just a few counts. J is TRBJ1-4 and V is TRBV11-3; weak D call: TRBD1 (5 bases). CDR1 and CDR2 (germline): SGHNT, YENEEA. CDR3 length: 19 amino acids. The V end was cut by 3 bases, the J end by 4 bases, with 24 bases between. DNA of the CDR3: TGTGCCAGCAGCTTGAGTCAGTGGGGGTCGACAGCCCGTAATGAAAAACTGTTTTTT. Protein sequence: CASSLSQWGSTARNEKLFF.

This chain joins TRBV4-1 and TRBJ2-1; either TRBD1 or TRBD2 may supply D (6 bases each). The V gene's germline CDR1 is MGHRA and CDR2 YSYEKL. This CDR3 spans 15 amino acids. The V gene lost 7 bases and the J gene lost 7 bases, with 20 bases spanning the gap. CDR3 DNA: TGCGCCAGCACGGCCGCTCGGGGGACACAGAATGAGCAGTTCTTC. Translating it yields CASTAARGTQNEQFF.

J is TRBJ1-1 and V is TRBV20-1; D is uncertain. The CDR3 sequence is 11 residues long. With 2 bases removed from V and 1 base from J, the gap between germline ends came to 2 bases. CDR1 is DFQATT, CDR2 SNEGSKA, per germline (reference sequence). As DNA, the CDR3 is TGCAGTGCTAGACAGAACACTGAAGCTTTCTTT. This encodes CSARQNTEAFF.

The rearrangement uses TRBV10-1 and TRBJ2-3; TRBD2 is a possible D gene (6 bases). Between the trimmed V and J ends, which lost 6 bases and 8 bases, there was a span of 9 bases. This CDR3 is built from 11 residues. Germline V CDR1 and CDR2: WNHNN, SYGVQD (reference sequence). CDR3 DNA sequence: TGCGCCAGCAGCGGGGGAGGTACGCAGTATTTT. Protein sequence: CASSGGGTQYF.

This clone appeared once. The chain combines TRBV19 with TRBJ2-1; D might be TRBD2 (6 bases). The germline CDR1 and CDR2 sequences are LNHDA and SQIVND (reference sequence). V shed 5 bases and J shed 1 base, with 15 bases lying between them. CDR3 length equals 16 residues. CDR3 protein: CASSPRLGGSYNEQFF. The CDR3 bases are TGTGCCAGTAGTCCGAGACTAGGAGGTTCCTACAATGAGCAGTTCTTC.

The rearrangement links TRBV7-6 to TRBJ2-7; 7 positions match TRBD1. J gave up 4 bases and V 5 bases, and 2 bases lay outside the gene matches. This CDR3 spans 12 amino acids. Per the germline V gene, CDR1 is SGHVS and CDR2 is FNYEAQ. The CDR3: CASSRQGYEQYF. The CDR3, as DNA: TGTGCCAGCAGCCGACAGGGTTACGAGCAGTACTTC.

V gene TRBV2 combines with J gene TRBJ2-7; D assignment may be TRBD1 or TRBD2 (5 bases each). Trimming took off 6 bases at V and 3 bases at J, with 12 bases between the two ends. The CDR3 extends over 13 amino acids. In germline, CDR1 is SNHLY, CDR2 FYNNEI. The CDR3 DNA is TGTGCCAGCAGGAGGGGCCTAAGCTACGAGCAGTACTTC. Its protein is CASRRGLSYEQYF. Full variable domain (rest looked up from reference TRBV2 and TRBJ2-7): EPEVTQTPSHQVTQMGQEVILRCVPISNHLYFYWYRQILGQKVEFLVSFYNNEISEKSEIFDDQFSVERPDGSNFTLKIRSTKLEDSAMYFCASRRGLSYEQYFGPGTRLTVT.

J is TRBJ2-3 and V is TRBV4-2; D is perhaps TRBD2 (5 bases). From germline, CDR1 is LGHNA and CDR2 YNFKEQ. The germline V and J ends were trimmed by 4 bases and 6 bases, with 17 bases remaining between them. CDR3 length: 15 amino acids. For the CDR3, the DNA is TGTGCCAGCAGCCTACGGGGAGACCCCTTTGATACGCAGTATTTT. Protein: CASSLRGDPFDTQYF.

The chain recombines TRBV19 with TRBJ2-5; D possibly corresponds to TRBD1 (6 bases). The J call may be in error: the DNA end matches TRBJ2-7 better. Germline lookup yields CDR1 LNHDA and CDR2 SQIVND (reference sequence). The CDR3 is 16 residues long. CDR3 DNA sequence: TGTGCCAGTAGTACGGTCGAGGGGGACATAACCCACGAGCAGTACTTC. It specifies CASSTVEGDITHEQYF.

This chain links TRBV6-1 with TRBJ2-5, with 7 bases matching TRBD2. The V gene end was trimmed by 4 bases and the J gene end by 4 bases; junction bases not matched to a gene: 3. CDR1 is MNHNS, CDR2 SASEGT, per germline. This CDR3 spans 13 amino acids. The CDR3 DNA reads TGTGCCAGCAGTGGGGGGGGGATAGAGACCCAGTACTTC. Translating gives CASSGGGIETQYF.

The chain carries TRBV19 and TRBJ2-2; 9 bases are a match to TRBD2. From germline, CDR1 is LNHDA and CDR2 SQIVND (reference sequence). CDR3 length: 16 amino acids. With 7 bases clipped from V and 0 bases from J, the junction kept 6 bases outside the gene matches. The CDR3 DNA is TGTGCCAGTAACGGCGGGAGGGCCGCGAACACCGGGGAGCTGTTTTTT. This encodes CASNGGRAANTGELFF.

The rearrangement uses TRBV7-8 and TRBJ2-7; D gene unclear. The CDR3 is 15 amino acids. The germline V gene has CDR1 SGHVS and CDR2 FQNEAQ. V was trimmed by 4 bases and J by 1 base, leaving 14 bases between them. The CDR3 protein is CASSSRPLLSYEQYF. The CDR3 DNA reads TGTGCCAGCAGCTCCCGACCGCTGCTATCCTACGAGCAGTACTTC.

The rearrangement joins TRBV6-5 to TRBJ2-1; D unclear. Germline-derived CDR1 and CDR2 are MNHEY and SVGAGI. Trimming stripped 2 bases from V and 8 bases from J, with 19 bases between. This CDR3 is built from 16 residues. This CDR3 is CASSYNIARSEDEQFF. The CDR3, as DNA: TGTGCCAGCAGTTACAATATAGCTAGGAGTGAGGATGAGCAGTTCTTC.

CDR3 protein: CASSLAGGGPSYEQYF. The CDR3 DNA reads TGTGCCAGCAGCCTTGCAGGAGGAGGTCCCTCCTACGAGCAGTACTTC. This rearrangement joins TRBV7-9 to TRBJ2-7; perhaps TRBD2 as D (5 bases). Trimming shortened V by 5 bases and J by 0 bases, and 17 bases separated the two germline ends. This CDR3 contains 16 residues. Germline V gene data show CDR1 as SEHNR and CDR2 as FQNEAQ (reference sequence).